This TCR beta chain was recorded in a study of T cells after yellow fever vaccination (dated by TCRdb to between 2018 and 2021). Looking at the study overall: Libraries from fractions with low cell numbers were prepared with the SMART-Seq v4 Ultra Low Input RNA kit. Bulk TCR alpha and beta repertoires were sequenced longitudinally to track T-cell clones before and after primary and booster YFV17D yellow fever vaccination. Two healthy male donors, one aged 18 to 30 and one aged 30 to 40 years, made up the cohort. Blood was drawn at multiple timepoints before and after primary and secondary immunization, with bulk PBMC replicates and cell subsets isolated.

The treatment or condition label here, explained by the study, means: live attenuated yellow fever vaccine strain. PBMCs were isolated from peripheral blood using a standard Ficoll-Paque protocol. CD4 and CD8 T-cell fractions were isolated with Dynabeads CD4 and CD8 positive selection kits. TriZol was used to extract RNA from bulk PBMCs, CD4 and CD8 fractions, and dextramer-positive and dextramer-negative fractions. Paper-wide results and their limitations: A small fraction of clonotypes appeared in both the CD4 and CD8 compartments, likely as a result of convergent recombination. The secondary T-cell response was found to be weaker but faster than the primary response, with a peak reached on day 5 rather than on day 15. Most clones expanded after primary vaccination were re-detected after the booster (about 95% of CD4 and roughly 87% of CD8), suggesting broad memory maintenance. Computational filtering was required because FACS-sorted repertoires could contain abundant contaminating clonotypes from the bulk population. Only a couple of donors were included in the study, so the extent to which the findings can be generalized is limited.

This clonotype has more than one count but fewer than ten. Its antigen is currently not known. Base qualities are not at hand, and no much larger clone is one base apart. TCR cDNA was synthesized by 5'RACE template switching, through which a universal primer site and unique molecular identifiers were introduced. Priming of cDNA synthesis was performed from both the TCR alpha and TCR beta constant segments. Two PCR steps were used to amplify libraries, with sample barcodes and sequencing adapters being added in the second step. Sequencing of libraries was done on Illumina HiSeq 2500 (2x100 bp) or NovaSeq (2x150 bp). Concerning the study's data processing: MIGEC handled demultiplexing of reads and collapsing into UMI consensus sequences, while MiXCR performed V(D)J alignment. Clonotypes responding to the vaccine were identified with edgeR on replicate PBMC samples, with the criteria of FDR below 0.01 and a log2 fold change above 5 up to day 15. Each bulk clonotype was labeled CD4 or CD8 based on which sequenced repertoire, CD4 or CD8, contained the clonotype at higher abundance. The public reads were reprocessed in TCRdb via fastp at Q25 and MiXCR, keeping in-frame beta chains. Entries that share a CDR3 protein sequence are merged under the most common genes and DNA. TCRdb, not the original authors, processed these V and J calls. Across this sample there are around 100,000 distinct CDR3 sequences, with 8.4% seen only once. Of the sample, about 25% is held by the ten largest clones.

The CDR3, from cysteine to phenylalanine, totals 13 residues. Of all the DNA, just the CDR3 is kept, 39 bases in frame from base 1. The V and J ends are trimmed by 3 bases and 1 base, leaving 7 bases between them. CDR1 LNHDA and CDR2 SQIVND are derived from the germline V gene (reference sequence). This clonotype was obtained from a man aged 25-40 years who received the YFV17D yellow fever vaccine. This specimen was CD8+ T cells sorted from PBMCs, taken 45 days after the yellow fever booster vaccination. The sequence is built from TRBV19 and TRBJ2-7; the D gene identity is not certain. At the DNA level, the sequence is TGTGCCAGTAGTATGGTTGATTCCTACGAGCAGTACTTC. It encodes CASSMVDSYEQYF.